The clone carrying this T cell receptor beta chain was detected ten times or more. The data are from a study of T cells after yellow fever vaccination. TCR cDNA, made by 5'RACE template switching, carried an added universal primer site and UMIs. From the 5' RACE reads, TCRdb called clonotypes with MiXCR, one entry per CDR3 protein. The data contain about 45,000 distinct CDR3 sequences, 6.8% of them singletons. The germline V gene encodes CDR1 SEHNR and CDR2 FQNEAQ (reference sequence). This CDR3 region has 11 residues. V lost 5 bases and J 3 bases, leaving 5 bases between the germline ends. The chain is built from TRBV7-9 and TRBJ2-7; D uncertain. Source: CD8+ T cells not binding an NS4B(214-222) dextramer, sorted from PBMCs, taken 45 days after the yellow fever booster vaccination. The receptor was derived from a young man who received the YFV17D yellow fever vaccine. CDR3 in DNA: TGTGCCAGCAGCCCGGTCTACGAGCAGTACTTC. Translating gives CASSPVYEQYF.